The T cell receptor beta chain described here comes from a study of blood T cell repertoires in COVID-19. Germline CDR1 reads KGHSH; CDR2 reads LQKENI. The CDR3 sequence is 13 residues long. V was clipped by 5 bases and J by 4 bases; unmatched bases: 3. In the study's own analysis: Using reference gene primer amplification, nucleated cell counts were estimated. Sequenced by immunoSEQ multiplex PCR; TCRdb stores in-frame clones only, minus some. That table furnishes V, J and clone size, whereas the DNA furnished D and trimming. The data show more than 150,000 clones, with approximately 87% seen just once and 9.5% to 15% held by the top ten.

J is TRBJ2-5 and V is TRBV18, with TRBD1 matching 8 bases. The sequencing input was peripheral blood. The sequence was collected from a woman aged 65 to 85 with COVID-19, enrolled during active disease. The CDR3 coding sequence is TGTGCCAGCTCAGACACAGGGGGAGAGACCCAGTACTTC. Translation: CASSDTGGETQYF.